A single sample gave rise to the 18 T cell receptor beta chains below, sequenced in a study of monozygotic twins with inflammatory bowel disease. TCRdb re-called the 5' RACE reads; every CDR3 protein appears as one record, without DNA. Its table records some 400,000 distinct CDR3 sequences. The material sequenced was blood. The origin of the receptors is a human donor with ulcerative colitis or Crohn's disease, or a healthy co-twin of an affected twin (not recorded which).

The CDR3 sequence: CSARDRRGFTDNSGNTIYF. The rearrangement joins TRBV20-1 to TRBJ1-3; checking the TCRdb D call of TRBD1 is not possible without DNA. Germline lookup yields CDR1 DFQATT and CDR2 SNEGSKA (reference sequence). The CDR3 loop spans 19 amino acids.

V gene TRBV20-1 combines with J gene TRBJ2-1; as DNA is missing, the TRBD2 call by TCRdb cannot be tested. The CDR3 is 17 amino acids. Germline CDR1 DFQATT, CDR2 SNEGSKA (reference sequence). The CDR3 region is CSARALQAGGPYNEQFF.

The V and J genes are TRBV6-2 or TRBV6-3 and TRBJ2-7; as DNA is missing, the TRBD2 call by TCRdb cannot be tested. Germline CDR1 reads MNHEY; CDR2 reads SVGEGT. There are 14 residues in the CDR3. This CDR3 reads CASSLTSGIYEQYF.

This chain joins TRBV29-1 and TRBJ1-1; lacking DNA, the TRBD1 call made by TCRdb goes unchecked. CDR3 length: 19 residues. CDR1 is SQVTM and CDR2 is ANQGSEA in the germline V gene. CDR3 residues: CSVRNSAGTGGMGNTEAFF.

The chain has TRBV5-1 and TRBJ2-7; the TRBD1 assignment by TCRdb is unverifiable without DNA. The CDR3 extends over 15 amino acids. CDR1 and CDR2 (germline): SGHRS, YFSETQ. CDR3: CASSLRGNPFYEQYF.

The genes are TRBV11-2 and TRBJ2-3; lacking DNA, the TRBD2 call made by TCRdb goes unchecked. Germline values: CDR1 SGHAT, CDR2 FQNNGV. The CDR3 runs to 15 residues. Here the CDR3 reads CASSLDPSLADTQYF.

The gene calls are TRBV20-1 and TRBJ2-2; TCRdb calls TRBD2, which cannot be checked without DNA. The germline CDR1 and CDR2 sequences are DFQATT and SNEGSKA (reference sequence). This CDR3 is built from 16 residues. CDR3 region: CSAILAGGPSTGELFF.

This chain joins TRBV5-1 and TRBJ2-1; TCRdb proposes TRBD1, but this gene call is untestable without DNA. Germline V CDR1 and CDR2: SGHRS, YFSETQ. This CDR3 has 13 residues. CDR3 amino acids: CASSLEEATEQFF.

The chain joins TRBV27 to TRBJ2-6; the D call of TRBD1 rests on TCRdb alone, since no DNA is present to check it. Per germline, CDR1 MNHEY and CDR2 SMNVEV (reference sequence). The CDR3 extends over 17 amino acids. The CDR3: CASSSGQTYSGANVLTF.

The V and J genes are TRBV12-3 or TRBV12-4 and TRBJ2-1; the D gene TCRdb calls, TRBD2, cannot be checked with no DNA. This CDR3 has 18 residues. The CDR3 here is CASSFSGTSGRPFNEQFF.

The rearrangement joins TRBV7-2 to TRBJ1-4; without DNA, the TCRdb call of TRBD1 cannot be checked. The V gene's germline CDR1 is SGHTA and CDR2 FQGNSA. The CDR3 totals 15 residues. The CDR3 spells CASSLADRAHEKLFF.

This chain uses TRBV28 with TRBJ2-1. The CDR3 loop spans 15 amino acids. CDR1 is MDHEN, CDR2 SYDVKM, per germline. The CDR3 sequence: CASSLRSWGRNEQFF. The full variable domain, its missing parts supplied by reference TRBV28 and TRBJ2-1, is DVKVTQSSRYLVKRTGEKVFLECVQDMDHENMFWYRQDPGLGLRLIYFSYDVKMKEKGDIPEGYSVSREKKERFSLILESASTNQTSMYLCASSLRSWGRNEQFFGPGTRLTVL.

This chain joins TRBV12-3 or TRBV12-4 and TRBJ2-6. CDR3 length: 16 residues. The CDR3 loop is CASSLGTASGANVLTF.

This rearrangement joins TRBV10-3 to TRBJ1-6; the D gene TCRdb calls, TRBD1, cannot be checked with no DNA. Germline CDR1 reads ENHRY; CDR2 reads SYGVKD. The CDR3 runs 14 residues. The CDR3 loop is CAITRDGNNSPLHF.

The chain recombines TRBV7-9 with TRBJ1-1; there is no DNA to check the TCRdb D call of TRBD1. Per germline, CDR1 SEHNR and CDR2 FQNEAQ (reference sequence). The length of the CDR3 is 13 residues. CDR3 region: CASSSSGGTEAFF.

The gene calls are TRBV11-2 and TRBJ2-1; TCRdb indicates TRBD2, and absent DNA this call remains unverified. The length of the CDR3 is 16 residues. Per germline, CDR1 SGHAT and CDR2 FQNNGV. This chain's CDR3 is CASSRISGPLYNEQFF.

The genes are TRBV7-2 and TRBJ1-1. The length of the CDR3 is 15 residues. Germline assignment: CDR1 SGHTA and CDR2 FQGNSA. Here the CDR3 reads CASSLESRSNTEAFF.

V usage is TRBV29-1 and J usage is TRBJ2-1. The germline V gene encodes CDR1 SQVTM and CDR2 ANQGSEA. The CDR3 totals 12 residues. The CDR3 sequence: CSVRTDYNEQFF.